This entry lists 18 T cell receptor beta chains sequenced from one sample in a study of cytomegalovirus exposure and HLA in healthy donors. PCR involved 60 Vbeta and 13 Jbeta primers. Sequencing was performed with immunoSEQ multiplex PCR; in TCRdb, only in-frame clones are kept and a portion is missing. The sample lists tens of thousands of clones, roughly 70% occurring once. The sample taken for sequencing was PBMCs. The receptors stem from a man between 60 and 70 years old in good health and CMV-seropositive.

This chain's CDR3 is CASSPTTRLAGVSGANVLTF. In DNA form, the CDR3 reads TGTGCCAGCAGCCCCACAACCCGACTAGCGGGGGTATCTGGGGCCAACGTCCTGACTTTC. V and J are TRBV5-5 and TRBJ2-6; 12 nucleotides align to TRBD2. Germline assignment: CDR1 SGHKS and CDR2 YYEKEE (reference sequence). V shed 4 bases and J 1 base; nucleotides not matched to a gene: 12. The CDR3 is made up of 20 amino acids.

This rearrangement joins TRBV5-4 to TRBJ2-1; D is unresolved. The germline V gene encodes CDR1 SGHNT and CDR2 YYREEE (reference sequence). This CDR3 is 12 amino acids long. V was pared by 1 base and J by 5 bases, with 4 bases between. The CDR3 DNA reads TGTGCCAGCAGCTTGCTTAACAATGAGCAGTTCTTC. It codes for CASSLLNNEQFF.

The J gene is TRBJ1-6, the V gene TRBV2; D ambiguous. The CDR3 is made up of 13 amino acids. In germline, CDR1 is SNHLY, CDR2 FYNNEI. Trimming cost V 1 base and J 9 bases, with 7 bases left between them. This CDR3 reads CASSEEKSSPLHF. CDR3 coding DNA: TGTGCCAGCAGTGAAGAAAAGAGTTCACCCCTCCACTTT.

V is TRBV19 and J is TRBJ2-1, with 10 nucleotides matching TRBD2. Germline V CDR1 and CDR2: LNHDA, SQIVND (reference sequence). The length of the CDR3 is 15 residues. V dropped 7 bases and J dropped 1; count of bases not matched to a gene: 4. The CDR3 region is CASTHSGGSYNEQFF. DNA for the CDR3: TGTGCCAGTACCCATAGCGGGGGGTCCTACAATGAGCAGTTCTTC. Full variable domain (rest looked up from reference TRBV19 and TRBJ2-1): DGGITQSPKYLFRKEGQNVTLSCEQNLNHDAMYWYRQDPGQGLRLIYYSQIVNDFQKGDIAEGYSVSREKKESFPLTVTSAQKNPTAFYLCASTHSGGSYNEQFFGPGTRLTVL.

The chain combines TRBV7-8 with TRBJ2-5; D might be TRBD1 (6 bases). CDR1 and CDR2 from the germline V gene are SGHVS and FQNEAQ. V lost 5 bases and J lost 2, with 12 bases in between. CDR3 length: 14 amino acids. The CDR3 sequence is CASSPGTLQETQYF. CDR3 sequence (DNA): TGTGCCAGCAGCCCGGGGACACTTCAAGAGACCCAGTACTTC.

This clone was picked up a small number of times. This sequence joins TRBV28 and TRBJ2-2, with TRBD1 as a possible D gene (5 bases). This CDR3 contains 14 residues. Trimming left V 5 bases short and J 4 bases short, with 11 bases between. Germline CDR1 is MDHEN and CDR2 is SYDVKM. The CDR3 DNA reads TGTGCCAGCAGTACCAAAAGGGGCACCGGGGAGCTGTTTTTT. Protein: CASSTKRGTGELFF.

This rearrangement joins TRBV7-2 to TRBJ1-6; possibly TRBD1 for D (5 bases). The V end was cut by 5 bases, the J end by 9 bases, with 17 bases between. The CDR3 extends over 15 amino acids. Per the germline V gene, CDR1 is SGHTA and CDR2 is FQGNSA. In nucleotides, the CDR3 is TGTGCCAGCAGCCCAAACCAGGGTAGTAGTTCACCCCTCCACTTT. Amino acid sequence: CASSPNQGSSSPLHF. Full variable domain (rest looked up from reference TRBV7-2 and TRBJ1-6): GAGVSQSPSNKVTEKGKDVELRCDPISGHTALYWYRQSLGQGLEFLIYFQGNSAPDKSGLPSDRFSAERTGGSVSTLTIQRTQQEDSAVYLCASSPNQGSSSPLHFGNGTRLTVT.

The chain recombines TRBV27 with TRBJ2-7, with 7 bases fitting TRBD2. This CDR3 has 14 residues. V lost 8 bases to trimming and J lost 3 bases; unmatched junction nucleotides: 10. Germline CDR1 and CDR2: MNHEY and SMNVEV (reference sequence). CDR3 sequence: CASRPYAGVYEQYF. CDR3 bases: TGTGCCAGCCGACCGTATGCGGGAGTCTACGAGCAGTACTTC.

The CDR3, as DNA: TGTGCCAGCAGCGTAGCTAGTCAACTTCACTCCTACGAGCAGTACTTC. Amino acid sequence: CASSVASQLHSYEQYF. The chain is built from TRBV9 and TRBJ2-7; no definite D call. The CDR3 spans 16 residues. Germline CDR1 reads SGDLS; CDR2 reads YYNGEE. The germline V and J ends were trimmed by 0 bases and 0 bases, with 13 bases remaining between them.

This clone was seen only a few times. The V gene is TRBV13, the J gene TRBJ1-1, with unresolved D. Germline V gives CDR1 PRHDT, CDR2 FYEKMQ (reference sequence). The V gene lost 6 bases and the J gene lost 6 bases, with 14 bases spanning the gap. This CDR3 has 13 residues. The CDR3 DNA reads TGTGCCAGCAGTTTTTACGTAGTGGCTGAAGCTTTCTTT. It encodes CASSFYVVAEAFF.

This clone turned up a few times. This sequence joins TRBV19 and TRBJ1-5; D is undetermined. Between the trimmed V and J ends, which lost 10 bases and 7 bases, there was a span of 17 bases. This CDR3 spans 13 amino acids. In germline, CDR1 is LNHDA, CDR2 SQIVND (reference sequence). The CDR3 loop reads CATSRGPGQPQHF. DNA of the CDR3: TGTGCCACTTCCCGTGGTCCAGGCCAGCCCCAGCATTTT.

DNA of the CDR3: TGTGCCAGCAGCTGGGCGCTGGGCCAGGTTAACACCGGGGAGCTGTTTTTT. This encodes CASSWALGQVNTGELFF. The chain uses TRBV5-6 and TRBJ2-2; D gene ambiguous. Germline CDR1 and CDR2: SGHDT and YYEEEE. V was clipped by 3 bases and J by 2 bases, with 17 bases between them. The CDR3 runs to 17 residues.

The chain joins TRBV5-6 to TRBJ1-1; maybe TRBD1 (5 bases). This CDR3 spans 14 amino acids. Germline V gene sequence: CDR1 SGHDT, CDR2 YYEEEE. Trimming pared 1 base from V and 2 bases from J, leaving 9 bases between. The chain's CDR3 is CASSLWGPNTEAFF. The CDR3 bases are TGTGCCAGCAGCTTGTGGGGCCCTAACACTGAAGCTTTCTTT.

This chain links TRBV6-5 with TRBJ1-2; 9 nucleotides line up with TRBD1. CDR3 length: 13 residues. V trimming: 2 bases; J trimming: 8 bases; junction bases outside the gene matches: 3. The germline V gene encodes CDR1 MNHEY and CDR2 SVGAGI. The CDR3: CASSYRTGEGYTF. The CDR3 coding sequence is TGTGCCAGCAGTTACCGGACAGGGGAGGGCTACACCTTC.

This clone occurred a few times. The V call is TRBV28, the J call TRBJ1-2; the D is unclear. Germline CDR1 reads MDHEN; CDR2 reads SYDVKM. The ends were cut back, 3 bases at V and 3 bases at J, with 17 bases in the middle. This CDR3 has 16 amino acids. CDR3 sequence reads: CASSLEAGNLYYGYTF. Written as DNA, the CDR3 is TGTGCCAGCAGTTTGGAGGCGGGGAACCTCTACTATGGCTACACCTTC.

In its sample, this clone was seen once. The chain links TRBV5-1 to TRBJ2-5; 7 nucleotides line up with TRBD1. The J call may not be correct, given that the DNA end is closer to TRBJ2-7. This CDR3 spans 13 amino acids. Per the germline V gene, CDR1 is SGHRS and CDR2 is YFSETQ. The CDR3 DNA follows: TGCGCCAGCAGAGGGACAGTGAGCTACGAGCAGTACTTC. The encoded protein is CASRGTVSYEQYF.

The chain has TRBV7-2 and TRBJ2-1, with 8 bases that match TRBD1. Germline V gene lookup returns CDR1 SGHTA and CDR2 FQGNSA. CDR3 length equals 13 residues. The V segment lost 3 bases and the J segment 11 bases; nucleotides outside the gene matches: 6. CDR3 nucleotide sequence: TGTGCCAGCAGCTTCACCGGGACAGGCCAGCAGTTCTTC. It encodes CASSFTGTGQQFF.

The chain carries TRBV30 and TRBJ1-6; the D gene is possibly TRBD1 (6 bases). The CDR3 is 17 residues long. Trimming cost V 2 bases and J 10 bases, with 24 bases left between them. Germline V gene lookup returns CDR1 GTSNPN and CDR2 SVGIG (reference sequence). The CDR3 protein is CAWSIQGRGGEVSPLHF. The CDR3 nucleotides are TGTGCCTGGAGTATCCAGGGGAGGGGAGGTGAAGTGTCACCCCTCCACTTT.